A selection of T cell receptor beta chains follows, all from one sample in a study of beta chain features in type 1 diabetes. The table came from immunoSEQ multiplex PCR; TCRdb's copy has only in-frame clones and leaves some out. The sample includes a few hundred thousand clones, more than 9% of them seen just once. The sequencing sample was made of naive CD4+ T cells from blood. The source is a woman in her late teens or twenties in good health. Both conserved end residues are part of each CDR3. The D gene is left open where the match is weak. The size of a clone is reported for some rows only, either as once, few or many, or as a class for expanded clones.

clone_size | j_call | d_call | v_call | cdr3_aa | cdr3_nt
- | TRBJ1-1 | TRBD1 | TRBV6-6 | CASSGQGTNTEAFF | TGTGCCAGCAGTGGACAGGGAACAAACACTGAAGCTTTCTTT
few | TRBJ2-3 | - | TRBV5-1 | CASSLASGTDTQYF | TGCGCCAGCAGCTTGGCTTCGGGCACAGATACGCAGTATTTT
- | TRBJ2-7 | TRBD1 | TRBV5-6 | CASSLRGFGTGAYEQYF | TGTGCCAGCAGCTTAAGGGGTTTCGGGACAGGGGCCTACGAGCAGTACTTC
few | TRBJ2-1 | - | TRBV2 | CAAGGVFPYNEQFF | TGTGCCGCAGGAGGGGTCTTCCCTTACAATGAGCAGTTCTTC
few | TRBJ1-4 | - | TRBV7-8 | CASSLEGLPNEKLFF | TGTGCCAGCAGCTTAGAGGGACTACCTAATGAAAAACTGTTTTTT
- | TRBJ2-1 | - | TRBV6-1 | CASLPRDSNEQFF | TGTGCCAGCCTCCCCCGGGACTCCAATGAGCAGTTCTTC
few | TRBJ2-1 | TRBD1 | TRBV27 | CASSPLTGDLYNEQFF | TGTGCCAGCAGTCCGCTGACAGGGGACCTGTACAATGAGCAGTTCTTC
- | TRBJ1-5 | TRBD1 | TRBV27 | CASSLEDRASNQPQHF | TGTGCCAGCAGTTTAGAGGACAGGGCCAGCAATCAGCCCCAGCATTTT
many | TRBJ2-4 | - | TRBV19 | CASSIWQGALRNIQYF | TGTGCCAGTAGTATCTGGCAGGGCGCTCTACGGAACATTCAGTACTTC
few | TRBJ2-7 | - | TRBV19 | CARRGTKLYEQYF | TGTGCCAGGCGAGGGACAAAACTTTACGAGCAGTACTTC
- | TRBJ2-5 | TRBD2 | TRBV2 | CASSDQVSGGQETQYF | TGTGCCAGCAGTGATCAGGTTTCGGGGGGACAAGAGACCCAGTACTTC
few | TRBJ2-7 | TRBD1 | TRBV30 | CALDRAYEQYF | TGTGCCTTGGACAGGGCCTACGAGCAGTACTTC
- | TRBJ2-3 | TRBD2 | TRBV9 | CASSVDLSGGAVDTQYF | TGTGCCAGCAGCGTAGATCTGAGCGGGGGGGCCGTAGATACGCAGTATTTT
few | TRBJ1-1 | TRBD1 | TRBV6-1 | CASSVLGQRNTEAFF | TGTGCCAGCAGTGTATTGGGACAGCGGAACACTGAAGCTTTCTTT
few | TRBJ2-1 | TRBD2 | TRBV19 | CASSMGSGNFEQFF | TGTGCCAGTAGTATGGGTAGCGGGAACTTTGAGCAGTTCTTC
few | TRBJ2-5 | - | TRBV4-3 | CASSEGLVQETQYF | TGCGCCAGCAGCGAAGGACTGGTCCAAGAGACCCAGTACTTC
- | TRBJ1-1 | - | TRBV19 | CASSRRGLEAFF | TGTGCCAGTAGTCGGCGGGGGCTTGAAGCTTTCTTT
few | TRBJ2-1 | TRBD1 | TRBV9 | CASSAGQTLNEQFF | TGTGCCAGCAGCGCGGGACAGACCCTCAATGAGCAGTTCTTC
- | TRBJ2-1 | - | TRBV5-1 | CASSPLRSRGEQFF | TGCGCCAGCAGCCCACTCCGGAGCCGGGGTGAGCAGTTCTTC
few | TRBJ2-3 | - | TRBV29-1 | CSGAPGRTDTQYF | TGCAGCGGGGCGCCGGGGAGGACAGATACGCAGTATTTT
few | TRBJ2-3 | - | TRBV5-4 | CASSSNSGDTQYF | TGTGCCAGCAGCTCCAACAGCGGAGATACGCAGTATTTT
few | TRBJ1-5 | TRBD1 | TRBV19 | CASSRGGLGQPQHF | TGTGCCAGTAGTCGAGGGGGCCTAGGCCAGCCCCAGCATTTT
few | TRBJ2-1 | - | TRBV5-1 | CASSFVVSNEQFF | TGCGCCAGCAGCTTTGTAGTGTCAAATGAGCAGTTCTTC
many | TRBJ2-3 | - | TRBV7-9 | CASSPLEDF | TGTGCCAGCAGCCCCCTAGAAGATTTT
few | TRBJ2-7 | - | TRBV18 | CASSPRGDLNEQYF | TGTGCCAGCTCACCAAGAGGTGACCTTAACGAGCAGTACTTC
- | TRBJ2-4 | - | TRBV19 | CASSWAGNIQYF | TGTGCCAGTAGTTGGGCGGGGAACATTCAGTACTTC
- | TRBJ1-6 | - | TRBV2 | CASSEESSYNSPLHF | TGTGCCAGCAGTGAGGAGAGCTCCTATAATTCACCCCTCCACTTT
- | TRBJ2-5 | TRBD2 | TRBV5-4 | CASSSRMTSGSLETQYF | TGTGCCAGCAGCTCCAGGATGACTAGCGGGAGTTTGGAGACCCAGTACTTC